The 28 T cell receptor beta chains presented below share a single source sample, sequenced in a study of blood T cell repertoires in COVID-19. Profiled with immunoSEQ multiplex PCR; TCRdb holds only in-frame clones, not every one. Here the sample spans 100,000 to 150,000 clones, around nine tenths being singletons. Sequenced material: peripheral blood. These receptors all come from a man in his sixties with COVID-19, enrolled during active disease.

A word on this clone: This CDR3 is also generated by other DNA sequences in the sample. The DNA for the CDR3 is TGTGCCAGCAGTCCCGGGACAGGGAACAATGAGCAGTTCTTC. It encodes CASSPGTGNNEQFF. The chain links TRBV6-2 or TRBV6-3 to TRBJ2-1; 9 nucleotides align to TRBD1. Germline V gives CDR1 MNHEY, CDR2 SVGEGT. Trimming removed 5 bases from V and 5 bases from J; junction bases left unmatched: 4. The CDR3 extends over 14 amino acids.

The CDR3: CASSPRTGVGNTEAFF. Here the CDR3 DNA reads TGTGCCAGCAGTCCACGGACAGGAGTGGGGAACACTGAAGCTTTCTTT. This rearrangement joins TRBV28 to TRBJ1-1, with 7 bases aligning to TRBD1. The junction had 10 bases not matched to a gene; V was cut back by 5 bases and J by 1 base. The germline V gene has CDR1 MDHEN and CDR2 SYDVKM. This CDR3 region has 16 residues. Combining the CDR3 with reference TRBV28 and TRBJ1-1 gives the whole variable domain DVKVTQSSRYLVKRTGEKVFLECVQDMDHENMFWYRQDPGLGLRLIYFSYDVKMKEKGDIPEGYSVSREKKERFSLILESASTNQTSMYLCASSPRTGVGNTEAFFGQGTRLTVV.

This clone showed up just a few times. This chain connects TRBV6-6 to TRBJ1-2; D remains ambiguous. Trimming took off 6 bases at V and 4 bases at J, with 9 bases between the two ends. This CDR3 has 12 amino acids. The germline V gene has CDR1 MNHNY and CDR2 SVGAGI (reference sequence). The CDR3 region is CASRPPSYGYTF. The DNA of the CDR3 is TGTGCCAGCAGGCCACCTAGCTATGGCTACACCTTC.

V gene TRBV7-6 combines with J gene TRBJ1-6, with TRBD1 matching over 9 bases. This CDR3 is 15 amino acids long. Germline lookup yields CDR1 SGHVS and CDR2 FNYEAQ. V gave up 3 bases and J gave up 6 bases; unmatched junction bases: 3. The CDR3 loop reads CASSLGTGPNSPLHF. The CDR3 nucleotides are TGTGCCAGCAGCTTGGGGACAGGGCCTAATTCACCCCTCCACTTT. Filled out from reference TRBV7-6 and TRBJ1-6, the complete variable domain reads GAGVSQSPRYKVTKRGQDVALRCDPISGHVSLYWYRQALGQGPEFLTYFNYEAQQDKSGLPNDRFSAERPEGSISTLTIQRTEQRDSAMYRCASSLGTGPNSPLHFGNGTRLTVT.

The J gene is TRBJ1-5, the V gene TRBV7-8; D call uncertain. The CDR3 is 12 amino acids. Germline CDR1 is SGHVS and CDR2 is FQNEAQ. Trimming removed 4 bases from V and 9 bases from J, with 10 bases in between. The CDR3 bases are TGTGCCAGCAGCTCGTCCTTGAGGCCCCAGCATTTT. Translating it yields CASSSSLRPQHF.

To note about this clone: One end of the junction is discordant with germline, which a read error may explain. The chain has TRBV7-3 and TRBJ1-2; TRBD1 matches at 8 bases. From germline, CDR1 is SGHTA and CDR2 FQGTGA. The CDR3 is 12 residues long. CDR3 coding DNA: TGTGCCAGCAGCTTAAGACAGGGGAGAAAGTCCTTC. Encoded protein: CASSLRQGRKSF.

The chain links TRBV7-3 to TRBJ2-5; TRBD2 matches 8 bases. The CDR3 has 14 amino acids. Germline values: CDR1 SGHTA, CDR2 FQGTGA. V was clipped by 5 bases and J by 3 bases; unmatched bases: 5. CDR3 loop: CASSATGGEETQYF. CDR3 bases: TGTGCCAGCAGCGCCACGGGAGGGGAAGAGACCCAGTACTTC.

The CDR3 nucleotides read TGTGCCAGCAGCCAAAGAACCGGGCGGGGAGAGACCCAGTACTTC. Translation gives CASSQRTGRGETQYF. The chain links TRBV7-2 to TRBJ2-5, with TRBD2 as a possible D gene (6 bases). Trimming removed 5 bases from V and 4 bases from J, with 17 bases in between. This CDR3 region has 15 residues. Germline-derived CDR1 and CDR2 are SGHTA and FQGNSA. The entire variable domain, with the rest obtained from reference TRBV7-2 and TRBJ2-5, is as follows: GAGVSQSPSNKVTEKGKDVELRCDPISGHTALYWYRQSLGQGLEFLIYFQGNSAPDKSGLPSDRFSAERTGGSVSTLTIQRTQQEDSAVYLCASSQRTGRGETQYFGPGTRLLVL.

This clone showed up just once. The V gene is TRBV27, the J gene TRBJ2-1; 8 positions agree with TRBD2. J lost 8 bases, V lost 7 bases, and 1 base had no gene match. Germline V gene lookup returns CDR1 MNHEY and CDR2 SMNVEV (reference sequence). This CDR3 has 11 residues. Here the CDR3 DNA reads TGTGCCAGCACCGGGGGGGATGAGCAGTTCTTC. Translated, it gives CASTGGDEQFF.

The V and J genes are TRBV6-5 and TRBJ1-5, with D possibly TRBD1 on 5 matching bases. The CDR3 consists of 14 residues. V was pared by 5 bases and J by 3 bases, with 11 bases between. Germline V gene data show CDR1 as MNHEY and CDR2 as SVGAGI. The CDR3 DNA follows: TGTGCCAGCAGTCAACAGGTTAACAATCAGCCCCAGCATTTT. Amino acids: CASSQQVNNQPQHF.

The J gene is TRBJ1-6, the V gene TRBV7-8; 8 bases agree with TRBD1. J was trimmed by 7 bases and V by 1 base; bases with no gene match: 9. This CDR3 region has 17 residues. Germline V CDR1 and CDR2: SGHVS, FQNEAQ. CDR3 DNA sequence: TGTGCCAGCAGCTTAGTGGAGGCAGGGGGCAAAAATTCACCCCTCCACTTT. Translation gives CASSLVEAGGKNSPLHF.

The chain joins TRBV7-8 to TRBJ2-3; 9 nucleotides align to TRBD1. The CDR3 has 16 amino acids. CDR1 SGHVS and CDR2 FQNEAQ come from the germline V gene. The ends lost 5 bases at V and 4 bases at J; junction bases unmatched: 10. The DNA of the CDR3 is TGTGCCAGCAGCCATGGGACAGGGAGAGGCTCAGATACGCAGTATTTT. Its translation is CASSHGTGRGSDTQYF. Based on the CDR3 plus reference TRBV7-8 and TRBJ2-3, the full variable domain is GAGVSQSPRYKVAKRGQDVALRCDPISGHVSLFWYQQALGQGPEFLTYFQNEAQLDKSGLPSDRFFAERPEGSVSTLKIQRTQQEDSAVYLCASSHGTGRGSDTQYFGPGTRLTVL.

The genes are TRBV5-1 and TRBJ1-2; possible D gene TRBD1, 6 bases. The V gene's germline CDR1 is SGHRS and CDR2 YFSETQ. V was shortened by 6 bases and J by 5 bases, with 14 bases between the two germline ends. The CDR3 covers 13 residues. The DNA for the CDR3 is TGCGCCAGCAAGTTCGGACAGAATTATGGCTACACCTTC. Its protein is CASKFGQNYGYTF.

This chain connects TRBV3-1 (or the pseudogene TRBV3-2) to TRBJ2-1; the match to TRBD2 covers 9 bases. J was trimmed by 1 base and V by 5 bases; bases with no gene match: 3. The CDR3 has 15 residues. Germline assignment: CDR1 LGHDT and CDR2 YNNKEL (reference sequence). CDR3: CASSVSGGSYNEQFF. The CDR3 nucleotides are TGTGCCAGCAGCGTTAGCGGGGGATCCTACAATGAGCAGTTCTTC.

V usage is TRBV6-1 and J usage is TRBJ1-6; D call uncertain. Germline CDR1 and CDR2: MNHNS and SASEGT. This CDR3 has 15 residues. V was cut by 0 bases and J by 9 bases, with 12 bases left in between. The CDR3 nucleotides read TGTGCCAGCAGTGAAGCTGGGCTTACCTCTTCACCCCTCCACTTT. As protein: CASSEAGLTSSPLHF.

The CDR3 protein is CASSPSPGQRGYGYTF. Written as DNA, the CDR3 is TGTGCCAGCTCACCATCACCGGGACAGAGGGGGTATGGCTACACCTTC. The chain is built from TRBV18 and TRBJ1-2; TRBD1 agrees at 7 bases. The CDR3 has 16 amino acids. The V gene end was trimmed by 2 bases and the J gene end by 5 bases; junction bases not matched to a gene: 11. Germline V gives CDR1 KGHSH, CDR2 LQKENI.

CDR3: CASRSPAGQGAGEQYF. The CDR3 nucleotides are TGTGCCAGCAGGTCACCGGCTGGACAGGGGGCAGGCGAGCAGTACTTC. The gene calls are TRBV28 and TRBJ2-7; 11 bases are shared with TRBD1. The trim removed 6 bases at V and 6 bases at J, leaving 13 bases unmatched. The germline V gene has CDR1 MDHEN and CDR2 SYDVKM. The CDR3 loop spans 16 amino acids.

This clone has a single count. This rearrangement joins TRBV21-1 to TRBJ2-2; the table's D call, TRBD1, was not checked against the DNA. TRBV21-1 is termed a pseudogene. This CDR3 is built from 15 residues. The CDR3 nucleotides are TGTGCCAGCAAGCAGGGGGCGAAGGTCACCGGGGAGCTGTTTTTT. Its translation is CASKQGAKVTGELFF.

V gene TRBV19 combines with J gene TRBJ1-5; no definite D call. V dropped 5 bases and J dropped 3 bases, with 8 bases sitting between them. Germline V CDR1 and CDR2: LNHDA, SQIVND (reference sequence). The CDR3 has 13 residues. The CDR3 here is CASSVGYNQPQHF. The CDR3 nucleotides read TGTGCCAGTAGTGTCGGGTACAATCAGCCCCAGCATTTT.

The chain employs TRBV25-1 and TRBJ1-1, with D hard to call. Germline CDR1 is MGHDK and CDR2 is SYGVNS. The germline V and J ends were trimmed by 3 bases and 5 bases, with 10 bases remaining between them. The CDR3 has 13 residues. The CDR3 region is CASSEAGSTEAFF. CDR3 in DNA: TGTGCCAGCAGTGAGGCAGGATCTACTGAAGCTTTCTTT.

The chain recombines TRBV7-2 with TRBJ2-5; weak D call: TRBD1 (5 bases). Trimming removed 2 bases from V and 2 bases from J, with 9 bases in between. The CDR3 totals 14 residues. Germline loops: CDR1 SGHTA, CDR2 FQGNSA. CDR3 DNA: TGTGCCAGCAGCTTATGGGGCCAGCAAGAGACCCAGTACTTC. This codes for CASSLWGQQETQYF.

The chain employs TRBV6-5 and TRBJ1-1, with D perhaps TRBD1 (5 bases). Germline CDR1 is MNHEY and CDR2 is SVGAGI. V lost 4 bases and J lost 0, with 12 bases in between. The CDR3 spans 15 residues. The CDR3 region has the DNA TGTGCCAGCAGTTGGACGGGGGTTTTGAACACTGAAGCTTTCTTT. It encodes CASSWTGVLNTEAFF.

The gene calls are TRBV30 and TRBJ1-3, with a weak D call TRBD1 (5 bases). Trimming removed 0 bases from V and 3 bases from J, with 9 bases in between. The CDR3 covers 14 residues. The germline V gene has CDR1 GTSNPN and CDR2 SVGIG (reference sequence). CDR3 in amino acids: CAWSVIGVGNTIYF. For the CDR3, the DNA is TGTGCCTGGAGTGTAATAGGGGTTGGAAACACCATATATTTT.

The CDR3 DNA follows: TGTGCCAGCAGCCGCGACAGGGATAATGGCTACACCTTC. It is translated as CASSRDRDNGYTF. This chain joins TRBV7-2 and TRBJ1-2, with 7 bases identical to TRBD1. J lost 6 bases, V lost 5 bases, and 6 bases had no gene match. This CDR3 comprises 13 residues. Per the germline V gene, CDR1 is SGHTA and CDR2 is FQGNSA.

The rearrangement links TRBV12-3 or TRBV12-4 to TRBJ1-6; a weak D match, TRBD1 (6 bases). Trimming took 6 bases from V and 12 from J, leaving 15 bases between them. The length of the CDR3 is 13 residues. CDR3 protein: CASRLGQNGPLHF. CDR3 bases: TGTGCCAGCAGACTCGGACAGAACGGACCCCTCCACTTT.

The rearrangement uses TRBV14 and TRBJ1-1; D remains ambiguous. There are 12 residues in the CDR3. The ends were cut back, 2 bases at V and 8 bases at J, with 9 bases in the middle. The germline gives CDR1 SGHDN, CDR2 FVKESK. CDR3 nucleotides: TGTGCCAGCAGCCAATTGAGGCAAGAAGCTTTCTTT. Translating gives CASSQLRQEAFF.

This chain joins TRBV3-1 (or the pseudogene TRBV3-2) and TRBJ1-1; 8 bases agree with TRBD1. The CDR3 length is 13 residues. Per germline, CDR1 LGHDT and CDR2 YNNKEL (reference sequence). V was pared by 4 bases and J by 7 bases, with 5 bases of the junction left unmatched. The CDR3 here is CASSLDREVEAFF. For the CDR3, the DNA is TGTGCCAGCAGCCTGGACAGGGAAGTTGAAGCTTTCTTT.

This sequence joins TRBV18 and TRBJ1-1, with D unclear. V was cut by 0 bases and J by 0 bases, with 17 bases left in between. This CDR3 comprises 18 residues. The germline gives CDR1 KGHSH, CDR2 LQKENI. DNA of the CDR3: TGTGCCAGCTCACCACCGTTGAGTTCTAAGCTCATGAACACTGAAGCTTTCTTT. Translated: CASSPPLSSKLMNTEAFF.